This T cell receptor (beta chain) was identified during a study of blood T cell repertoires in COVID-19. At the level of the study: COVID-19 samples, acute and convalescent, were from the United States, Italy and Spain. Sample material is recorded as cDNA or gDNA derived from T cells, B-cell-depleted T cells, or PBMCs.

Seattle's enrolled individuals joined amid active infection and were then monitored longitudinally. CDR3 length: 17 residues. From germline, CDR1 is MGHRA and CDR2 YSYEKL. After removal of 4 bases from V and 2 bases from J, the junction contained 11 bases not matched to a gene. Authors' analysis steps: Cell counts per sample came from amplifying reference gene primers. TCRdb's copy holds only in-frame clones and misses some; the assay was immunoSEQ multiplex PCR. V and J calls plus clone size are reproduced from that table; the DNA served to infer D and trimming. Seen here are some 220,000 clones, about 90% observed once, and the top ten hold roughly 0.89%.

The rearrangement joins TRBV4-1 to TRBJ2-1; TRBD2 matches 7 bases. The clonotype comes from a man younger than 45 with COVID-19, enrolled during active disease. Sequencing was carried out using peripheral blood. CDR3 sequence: CASSRGGVVRTYNEQFF. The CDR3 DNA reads TGCGCCAGCAGCCGTGGGGGGGTAGTCAGGACCTACAATGAGCAGTTCTTC.